This T cell receptor beta chain is from a study of cytomegalovirus exposure and HLA in healthy donors. General study results and limits: There were 164 TCR beta chains listed as cytomegalovirus-associated.

Of note for this clone: Its target is unknown.

PCR used 60 Vbeta primers and 13 Jbeta primers. Only in-frame clones appear in the TCRdb table, and some are missing; sequencing was by immunoSEQ multiplex PCR. The sample includes 170,000 or so clones, about four fifths of them seen just once. The CDR3 contains 15 residues. After removal of 0 bases from V and 5 bases from J, the junction contained 3 bases not matched to a gene. Germline CDR1 reads LGHNA; CDR2 reads YNFKEQ. V gene TRBV4-2 combines with J gene TRBJ2-2, with 7 nucleotides matching TRBD1. The sequence was obtained from a man younger than 35 in good health and CMV-seronegative. The source material was PBMCs. The CDR3 loop reads CASSQEDRETGELFF. The CDR3 nucleotides are TGTGCCAGCAGCCAAGAAGACAGGGAAACCGGGGAGCTGTTTTTT.